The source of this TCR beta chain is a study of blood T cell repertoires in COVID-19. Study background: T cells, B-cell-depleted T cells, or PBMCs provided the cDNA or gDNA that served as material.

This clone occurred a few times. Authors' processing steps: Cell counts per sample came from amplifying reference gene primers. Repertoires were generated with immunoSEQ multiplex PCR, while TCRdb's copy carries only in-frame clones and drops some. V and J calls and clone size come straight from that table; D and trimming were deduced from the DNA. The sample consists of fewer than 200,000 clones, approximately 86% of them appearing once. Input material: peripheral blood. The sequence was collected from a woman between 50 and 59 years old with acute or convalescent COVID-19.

The DNA for the CDR3 is TGTGCCAGCAGCAAAAAACTAGCGGGAGGCATAGCAGATACGCAGTATTTT. This encodes CASSKKLAGGIADTQYF. The chain has TRBV21-1 and TRBJ2-3; the D segment call TRBD2 is taken from the table without a DNA check. TRBV21-1 is described as a pseudogene. This CDR3 is 17 amino acids long.